This T cell receptor (beta chain) was retrieved from a study of vaccination and CD4 T cells after COVID-19. This clonotype was observed a few times. What it binds is unknown. Treatment given: 10-day PBMC culture with coronavirus spike peptide pools or control peptides (ViraFEST assay). Peptide pools at 9.5 to 10 ug/ml, together with 7.5 to 10 IU/ml IL-2, were added to cultures of 1.5 million to 2.5 million PBMCs per well. CDR3 size: 16 residues. The germline CDR1 and CDR2 sequences are SGHVS and FQNEAQ. V was trimmed by 3 bases and J by 3 bases, leaving 18 bases between them. CD4+ T cells that had been cultured provided DNA sequenced with the Oncomine TCR Beta short-read assay. Via MiXCR, TCRdb re-called the PCR reads, giving one row per CDR3 protein. Among some 17,000 distinct CDR3 sequences listed, 45% were seen once.

The sequence derives from a human donor who received a COVID-19 vaccine. V gene TRBV7-8 combines with J gene TRBJ2-7; maybe TRBD1 (6 bases). Here the sequenced sample was CD4+ T cells from blood, cultured in vitro, taken before SARS-CoV-2 vaccination. The CDR3 nucleotides are TGTGCCAGCAGCTTCGGCCCGGGACACCCAAACTACGAGCAGTACTTC. This encodes CASSFGPGHPNYEQYF. Full variable domain (missing parts from reference TRBV7-8 and TRBJ2-7): GAGVSQSPRYKVAKRGQDVALRCDPISGHVSLFWYQQALGQGPEFLTYFQNEAQLDKSGLPSDRFFAERPEGSVSTLKIQRTQQEDSAVYLCASSFGPGHPNYEQYFGPGTRLTVT.